This TCR beta chain was profiled in a study of blood T cell repertoires in COVID-19. Per the authors' pipeline: Amplification of reference gene primers was used by the study to estimate nucleated cell counts. Clones were read by immunoSEQ multiplex PCR, and TCRdb kept only the in-frame ones, dropping some. V and J calls and clone size come straight from that table; D and trimming were deduced from the DNA. The sample comprises some 160,000 clones, 65% to 85% of which are singletons, and 14% rests with the top ten. Trimming left V 7 bases short and J 5 bases short, with 13 bases between. Germline assignment: CDR1 SGHTS and CDR2 YDEGEE. This CDR3 comprises 14 residues.

This sequence joins TRBV5-8 and TRBJ1-6; TRBD1 is a possible D gene (6 bases). The clonotype was recovered from a woman older than 75 with acute or convalescent COVID-19. Sequenced sample: peripheral blood. DNA of the CDR3: TGTGCCAGCCGGACAGCCACAAATAATTCACCCCTCCACTTT. Translated: CASRTATNNSPLHF.